One TCR beta chain is described in this entry. Its antigen is unknown. The record originates from a study of post-analysis software for immune sequencing data. Regarding the study as a whole: With F measure, samples from one preparation batch clustered together strongly. Among 5 or 6 TRBV segments more frequent in patients than controls were TRBV5-6, TRBV5-1 and TRBV20-1.

Unique molecular identifiers were present in the TCR beta cDNA libraries. Input amounts of about 0.85 to 10 million T cells were used. These gave around 500,000 cDNA molecules, so each molecule approximated one T cell. TCRdb re-derived calls from the PCR reads in MiXCR, one entry per CDR3 protein. There are some 240,000 distinct CDR3 sequences in the sample; around 34% occur only once, and more than 4% lies in the top ten. This CDR3 is 13 amino acids long. Trimming removed 3 bases from V and 4 bases from J; junction bases left unmatched: 0. Germline V gives CDR1 DFQATT, CDR2 SNEGSKA (reference sequence).

The genes are TRBV20-1 and TRBJ2-3; 11 nucleotides match TRBD1. Sequenced sample: blood. The clonotype comes from a girl between 5 and 17 years old with multiple sclerosis. The CDR3 nucleotides read TGCAGTGCTAGGGGACAGGGGGCAGATACGCAGTATTTT. Translation: CSARGQGADTQYF.